Below are 7 T cell receptor beta chains sequenced from a single sample in a study of blood T cells in healthy people across ages (dated by TCRdb to the mid-2010s). The receptor library was made with 5' RACE. TCRdb lists the instrument as Illumina HiSeq 2500. A second PCR of roughly 7 to 12 cycles was run with a J-beta primer mix and a sample-barcoded 5' primer. TCRdb passed the public sequencing reads through fastp at Q25 and MiXCR, retaining productive beta sequences. Identical CDR3 protein sequences are pooled into one entry, listed with their most common genes and DNA. The sample records almost 550,000 distinct CDR3 sequences, around 24% of which are singletons. Of the sample, roughly 9% is held by the ten largest clones. These records were also assigned to another study, of T cells of mothers and their children.

The sequencing input was blood. These receptor sequences come from a boy between 10 and 17 years old in good health.

This clonotype turned up a few times. The V and J genes are TRBV29-1 and TRBJ2-6; 7 nucleotides line up with TRBD1. CDR1 is SQVTM, CDR2 ANQGSEA, per germline. The CDR3 runs 15 residues. As DNA, the CDR3 is TGCGTGACAGGGTTCGTAGTATCTGGGGCCAACGTCCTGACTTTC. It specifies CVTGFVVSGANVLTF.

The chain uses TRBV14 and TRBJ2-5; D unresolved. The J call is doubtful: the DNA matches TRBJ2-1 better. The V gene's germline CDR1 is SGHDN and CDR2 FVKESK. The CDR3 consists of 14 residues. CDR3 residues: CASSPGSWGREQFF. The CDR3 nucleotides are TGTGCCAGCAGCCCCGGGTCCTGGGGAAGAGAGCAGTTCTTC.

This clonotype occurred a few times. The chain combines TRBV7-8 with TRBJ2-5; TRBD1 is a possible D gene (6 bases). Germline CDR1 SGHVS, CDR2 FQNEAQ. The V gene lost 1 base and the J gene lost 3 bases, with 12 bases spanning the gap. The CDR3 length is 15 residues. The CDR3 spells CASSLGTGNKETQYF. Written as DNA, the CDR3 is TGTGCCAGCAGCTTAGGTACAGGGAACAAAGAGACCCAGTACTTC.

The CDR3 reads CASSLAPLTSGSTGELFF. CDR3 DNA sequence: TGTGCCAGCAGCTTAGCCCCCCTGACTAGCGGGAGTACCGGGGAGCTGTTTTTT. J is TRBJ2-2 and V is TRBV7-8; 12 nucleotides match TRBD2. V was pared by 0 bases and J by 5 bases, with 7 bases of the junction left unmatched. CDR3 size: 18 residues. Germline loops: CDR1 SGHVS, CDR2 FQNEAQ.

This clonotype has just a few counts. The rearrangement links TRBV15 to TRBJ2-4; D possibly uses TRBD1 or TRBD2 (5 bases each). The CDR3 covers 15 residues. Germline CDR1 LNHNV, CDR2 YYDKDF (reference sequence). V lost 6 bases and J lost 2, with 14 bases in between. The CDR3 nucleotides read TGTGCCACCAGGCCCGGCCAGGGACCCAAAAACATTCAGTACTTC. Its translation is CATRPGQGPKNIQYF. Filled out from reference TRBV15 and TRBJ2-4, the complete variable domain reads DAMVIQNPRYQVTQFGKPVTLSCSQTLNHNVMYWYQQKSSQAPKLLFHYYDKDFNNEADTPDNFQSRRPNTSFCFLDIRSPGLGDTAMYLCATRPGQGPKNIQYFGAGTRLSVL.

This clonotype was detected only once. J is TRBJ2-5 and V is TRBV5-1; the D is unclear. V lost 0 bases and J lost 5, with 11 bases in between. The CDR3 consists of 14 residues. Per germline, CDR1 SGHRS and CDR2 YFSETQ. CDR3 residues: CASSLDPLTETQYF. The CDR3 DNA follows: TGCGCCAGCAGCTTGGACCCTCTTACGGAGACCCAGTACTTC.

The chain links TRBV20-1 to TRBJ2-7; D might be TRBD2 (6 bases). Trimming shortened V by 1 base and J by 1 base, and 20 bases separated the two germline ends. The CDR3 sequence is 17 residues long. Germline CDR1 reads DFQATT; CDR2 reads SNEGSKA (reference sequence). The CDR3, as DNA: TGCAGTGCTAGAGCAATTATTTTGGAGGGGTCGTCCTACGAGCAGTACTTC. Amino acid sequence: CSARAIILEGSSYEQYF.